Listed here are 24 T cell receptor beta chains from one sample, sequenced in a study of early T cells in non-severe SARS-CoV-2 infection. TCRdb recomputed calls from the 5' RACE reads with MiXCR, one row per CDR3 protein. The data contain 40,000 to 50,000 distinct CDR3 sequences, more than 4.5% of them singletons. The specimen comprised whole blood, sampled at baseline. The receptors here all came from an adult who was a healthcare worker with PCR-confirmed SARS-CoV-2 infection or an uninfected control (not recorded which).

This clonotype was detected many times. The chain has TRBV10-3 and TRBJ2-7, with TRBD2 identical over 11 bases. Germline CDR1 is ENHRY and CDR2 is SYGVKD. The CDR3 length is 14 residues. Trimming at V came to 3 bases and at J to 7 bases, leaving 5 bases not matched to a gene. The CDR3 sequence: CAISDLAGGGEQYF. DNA of the CDR3: TGTGCCATCAGTGACCTAGCGGGAGGCGGAGAGCAGTACTTC.

This clonotype occurred a few times. This chain links TRBV28 with TRBJ2-1; TRBD2 matches 10 bases. The CDR3 is 15 residues long. CDR1 and CDR2 from the germline V gene are MDHEN and SYDVKM. With 6 bases clipped from V and 6 bases from J, the junction kept 8 bases outside the gene matches. This chain's CDR3 is CASSLLAGVGNEQFF. CDR3 bases: TGTGCCAGCAGCCTTCTAGCGGGAGTGGGCAATGAGCAGTTCTTC.

V gene TRBV3-1 combines with J gene TRBJ1-2; 7 positions match TRBD1. The germline CDR1 and CDR2 sequences are LGHDT and YNNKEL (reference sequence). CDR3 size: 15 residues. The J segment lost 4 bases and the V segment lost 0 bases, leaving 5 bases of the junction unmatched. In DNA form, the CDR3 reads TGTGCCAGCAGCCAAGACCCAGGGGGGGGCTATGGCTACACCTTC. Protein: CASSQDPGGGYGYTF.

This clonotype has a count of ten or more. In DNA form, the CDR3 reads TGTGCCAGCAGTCAACCAGGAGCTGGGGCCAACGTCCTGACTTTC. This sequence encodes CASSQPGAGANVLTF. The chain recombines TRBV6-5 with TRBJ2-6; no firm D call. Germline CDR1 reads MNHEY; CDR2 reads SVGAGI. V dropped 5 bases and J dropped 2 bases, with 10 bases sitting between them. The CDR3 is 15 amino acids.

This clonotype was seen a handful of times. The rearrangement uses TRBV4-1 and TRBJ2-1; TRBD1 agrees at 8 bases. CDR1 is MGHRA, CDR2 YSYEKL, per germline. The junction had 11 bases not matched to a gene; V was cut back by 0 bases and J by 7 bases. The length of the CDR3 is 17 residues. CDR3 residues: CASSQEPSLDRVNEQFF. The CDR3 DNA sequence: TGCGCCAGCAGCCAAGAGCCGAGTCTGGACAGGGTAAATGAGCAGTTCTTC.

This clonotype was counted at least ten times. The V and J genes are TRBV30 and TRBJ1-5; D perhaps matches TRBD1 (5 bases). V gave up 7 bases and J gave up 4 bases, with 17 bases separating them. Per the germline V gene, CDR1 is GTSNPN and CDR2 is SVGIG (reference sequence). The CDR3 runs 14 residues. CDR3 protein: CALAQTQENQPQHF. CDR3 DNA: TGTGCCTTGGCCCAAACACAGGAGAATCAGCCCCAGCATTTT.

This clonotype has at least ten counts. At one of its ends the junction is not consistent with the germline gene, which may arise from a read error. The chain employs TRBV7-7 and TRBJ1-5; D unclear. The length of the CDR3 is 13 residues. Germline V gene data show CDR1 as SSHAT and CDR2 as FNYEAQ (reference sequence). The CDR3 reads CASSQDRNQPQHF. DNA of the CDR3: TGTGCTAGCAGCCAGGACCGGAATCAGCCCCAGCATTTT.

This clonotype was detected many times. J is TRBJ1-1 and V is TRBV5-6, with D possibly TRBD1 on 5 matching bases. Germline CDR1 reads SGHDT; CDR2 reads YYEEEE. Trimming stripped 1 base from V and 3 bases from J, with 16 bases between. The CDR3 spans 16 residues. CDR3: CASSLYGGYEDTEAFF. DNA of the CDR3: TGTGCCAGCAGCTTGTACGGGGGTTATGAGGACACTGAAGCTTTCTTT.

This clonotype was recorded at least ten times. The chain uses TRBV29-1 and TRBJ2-1, with 9 positions matching TRBD1. The V gene end was trimmed by 8 bases and the J gene end by 6 bases; junction bases not matched to a gene: 8. This CDR3 contains 13 residues. Germline V lookup: CDR1 SQVTM, CDR2 ANQGSEA. The CDR3 DNA is TGCAGCAGAGCGGGACAGGGAAGCAATGAGCAGTTCTTC. Translation gives CSRAGQGSNEQFF.

There are a few counts of this clonotype. The gene calls are TRBV5-1 and TRBJ2-7; 10 bases align to TRBD2. After removal of 4 bases from V and 7 bases from J, the junction contained 8 bases not matched to a gene. Germline CDR1 reads SGHRS; CDR2 reads YFSETQ. The CDR3 totals 14 residues. The DNA for the CDR3 is TGCGCCAGCAGCGTCGGTAGCGGGGGGCTGGAGCAGTACTTC. Residues: CASSVGSGGLEQYF.

This clonotype has a count of ten or more. V is TRBV2 and J is TRBJ2-1; D not certain. Germline V gene data show CDR1 as SNHLY and CDR2 as FYNNEI. This CDR3 spans 11 amino acids. V was cut by 6 bases and J by 4 bases, with 4 bases left in between. DNA for the CDR3: TGTGCCAGCAGATTATACAATGAGCAGTTCTTC. Translated, it gives CASRLYNEQFF.

This clonotype has at least ten counts. The chain uses TRBV12-3 or TRBV12-4 and TRBJ2-2, with TRBD1 matching 7 bases. Trimming removed 3 bases from V and 6 bases from J; junction bases left unmatched: 10. CDR3 length equals 16 residues. The CDR3 reads CASSFPSGGWAGELFF. The CDR3, as DNA: TGTGCCAGCAGTTTCCCATCAGGGGGATGGGCCGGGGAGCTGTTTTTT.

This clonotype was seen repeatedly, ten times or more. The chain couples TRBV25-1 to TRBJ2-2; D unclear. The CDR3 runs 14 residues. The germline CDR1 and CDR2 sequences are MGHDK and SYGVNS. The V end was cut by 7 bases, the J end by 1 base, with 10 bases between. CDR3 DNA sequence: TGTGCCAGCACATCGCCGATGAACACCGGGGAGCTGTTTTTT. This gives the protein CASTSPMNTGELFF.

This clonotype was observed at least ten times. V and J are TRBV27 and TRBJ1-6; 7 nucleotides line up with TRBD1. The CDR3 is made up of 15 amino acids. Germline CDR1 MNHEY, CDR2 SMNVEV (reference sequence). J was trimmed by 9 bases and V by 6 bases; bases with no gene match: 11. The CDR3 bases are TGTGCCAGCAGATCCGACAGGGCTCATAGTTCACCCCTCCACTTT. Its translation: CASRSDRAHSSPLHF.

This clonotype was picked up many times. The V call is TRBV27, the J call TRBJ2-5; TRBD2 matches at 14 bases. Unmatched junction bases numbered 10, after V lost 5 bases and J lost 5 bases. Germline lookup yields CDR1 MNHEY and CDR2 SMNVEV (reference sequence). The CDR3 runs to 17 residues. In DNA, the CDR3 is TGTGCCAGCAGTCGCCCCTCAGGACTAGCGGGAGGCGAGACCCAGTACTTC. It yields the protein CASSRPSGLAGGETQYF.

This clonotype was seen ten or more times. The chain employs TRBV5-1 and TRBJ2-1; TRBD2 aligns across 7 bases. CDR1 and CDR2 from the germline V gene are SGHRS and YFSETQ. J was trimmed by 3 bases and V by 0 bases; bases with no gene match: 3. This CDR3 has 15 amino acids. The chain's CDR3 is CASSLGGRFYNEQFF. In nucleotides, the CDR3 is TGCGCCAGCAGCTTGGGCGGGAGATTCTACAATGAGCAGTTCTTC.

The V gene is TRBV20-1, the J gene TRBJ2-7; 7 bases agree with TRBD1. This CDR3 is built from 14 residues. J lost 5 bases, V lost 5 bases, and 12 bases had no gene match. Germline CDR1 is DFQATT and CDR2 is SNEGSKA (reference sequence). The CDR3 sequence is CSAPRTGGINEQYF. Here the CDR3 DNA reads TGCAGTGCTCCTCGGACAGGTGGGATCAACGAGCAGTACTTC.

This clonotype was observed at least ten times. The rearrangement links TRBV6-6 to TRBJ2-1, with D perhaps matching TRBD1 or TRBD2 (6 bases each). V lost 2 bases to trimming and J lost 8 bases, with 13 bases between them. This CDR3 has 14 amino acids. Germline CDR1 reads MNHNY; CDR2 reads SVGAGI (reference sequence). This CDR3 reads CASSYSTEGDEQFF. The DNA for the CDR3 is TGTGCCAGCAGTTACAGCACGGAGGGGGATGAGCAGTTCTTC.

The sample holds one count of this clonotype. A much larger clone differs by one base, so this may be a read error. The V and J genes are TRBV19 and TRBJ2-1; D is unresolved. Germline assignment: CDR1 LNHDA and CDR2 SQIVND (reference sequence). V dropped 3 bases and J dropped 2 bases, with 11 bases sitting between them. This CDR3 contains 15 residues. The CDR3 here is CASSITSDTYNEQFF. Written as DNA, the CDR3 is TGTGCCAGTAGTATCACGTCTGACACCTACAATGAGCAGTTCTTC.

The chain couples TRBV29-1 to TRBJ2-5; possibly TRBD1 for D (5 bases). The V gene lost 1 base and the J gene lost 5 bases, with 14 bases spanning the gap. The CDR3 has 14 residues. Germline-derived CDR1 and CDR2 are SQVTM and ANQGSEA. This CDR3 reads CSVEVQDDLETQYF. CDR3 nucleotides: TGCAGCGTTGAAGTACAGGACGACCTGGAGACCCAGTACTTC.

Many counts were recorded for this clonotype. This chain joins TRBV14 and TRBJ2-1; D gene uncertain. The CDR3 loop spans 12 amino acids. V lost 5 bases and J 9 bases, leaving 11 bases between the germline ends. CDR1 and CDR2 (germline): SGHDN, FVKESK. CDR3 in DNA: TGTGCCAGCAGCGCACAGTGGGGTGAGCAGTTCTTC. Protein: CASSAQWGEQFF.

This clonotype was seen ten or more times. The chain links TRBV12-3 or TRBV12-4 to TRBJ1-5; D might be TRBD1 (5 bases). Trimming stripped 5 bases from V and 3 bases from J, with 11 bases between. CDR3 length equals 14 residues. The CDR3 DNA sequence: TGTGCCAGCAGTCCCGAGGGACTCAATCAGCCCCAGCATTTT. This translates into CASSPEGLNQPQHF.

This clonotype has at least ten counts. The CDR3 sequence is CASSLRPGTSTDTQYF. The CDR3 DNA sequence: TGTGCCAGCAGCTTAAGGCCAGGGACTAGCACAGATACGCAGTATTTT. The chain employs TRBV7-3 and TRBJ2-3; tentatively, D is TRBD2 (6 bases). The CDR3 runs to 16 residues. Germline V gene lookup returns CDR1 SGHTA and CDR2 FQGTGA. V dropped 1 base and J dropped 0 bases, with 11 bases sitting between them. Full variable domain (remainder filled in from reference TRBV7-3 and TRBJ2-3): GAGVSQTPSNKVTEKGKYVELRCDPISGHTALYWYRQSLGQGPEFLIYFQGTGAADDSGLPNDRFFAVRPEGSVSTLKIQRTERGDSAVYLCASSLRPGTSTDTQYFGPGTRLTVL.

This clonotype was seen ten or more times. J is TRBJ2-7 and V is TRBV18; D is perhaps TRBD2 (7 bases). The germline gives CDR1 KGHSH, CDR2 LQKENI. V was clipped by 3 bases and J by 4 bases, with 10 bases between them. The CDR3 contains 13 residues. Here the CDR3 reads CASSPGGRYEQYF. CDR3 in DNA: TGTGCCAGCTCACCCGGGGGGCGGTACGAGCAGTACTTC.